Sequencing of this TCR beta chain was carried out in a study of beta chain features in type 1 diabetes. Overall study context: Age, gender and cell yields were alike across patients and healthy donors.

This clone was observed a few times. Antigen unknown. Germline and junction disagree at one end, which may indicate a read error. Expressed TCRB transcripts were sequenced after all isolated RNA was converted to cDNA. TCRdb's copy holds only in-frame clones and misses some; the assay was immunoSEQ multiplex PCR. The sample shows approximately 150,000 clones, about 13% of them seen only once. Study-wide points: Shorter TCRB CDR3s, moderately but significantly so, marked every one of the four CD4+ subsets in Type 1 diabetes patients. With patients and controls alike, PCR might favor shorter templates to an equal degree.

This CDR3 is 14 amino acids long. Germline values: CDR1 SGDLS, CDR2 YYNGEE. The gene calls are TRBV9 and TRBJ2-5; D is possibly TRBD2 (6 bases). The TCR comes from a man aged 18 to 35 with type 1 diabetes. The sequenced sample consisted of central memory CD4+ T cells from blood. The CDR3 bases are TGTGCCCGCAGCCCGGGACTCAACCAAGAGACCCAGTACTTC. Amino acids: CARSPGLNQETQYF. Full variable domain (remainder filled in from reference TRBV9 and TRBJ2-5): DSGVTQTPKHLITATGQRVTLRCSPRSGDLSVYWYQQSLDQGLQFLIQYYNGEERAKGNILERFSAQQFPDLHSELNLSSLELGDSALYFCARSPGLNQETQYFGPGTRLLVL.